The clone carrying this T cell receptor beta chain has a handful of counts. Its antigen is still unknown. This record comes from a study of shared clonotypes between healthy human individuals. General study results and limits: Rarefaction showed that sequencing of sorted subsets was incomplete (despite large depth).

The CDR3 has 13 residues. Germline-derived CDR1 and CDR2 are SGHTA and FQGNSA. Trimming shortened V by 2 bases and J by 4 bases, and 6 bases separated the two germline ends. Only in-frame clones appear in the TCRdb table, and some are missing; sequencing was by immunoSEQ multiplex PCR. The table records a few million clones, more than 85% of them present only once. The chain recombines TRBV7-2 with TRBJ1-3, with D uncertain. The source of this sequence is a man between 18 and 35 years old in good health. Some clones in this sample may be carry-over from other donors' samples. Sequencing was done on a sample of naive CD4+ T cells from PBMCs. Subset reported: CD45RA+ positively selected. CDR3 coding DNA: TGTGCCAGCAGCTTATCACAGGGAAACACCATATATTTT. This translates into CASSLSQGNTIYF.